The 11 T cell receptor beta chains listed next were all sequenced from one sample in a study of blood T cell repertoires in COVID-19. Clones were sequenced by immunoSEQ multiplex PCR, and TCRdb holds only the in-frame ones, with some missing. Here the sample spans around 200,000 clones, about 85% being singletons. Source material: peripheral blood. These receptors all stem from a woman in her 40s with COVID-19, enrolled during active disease.

The chain uses TRBV7-9 and TRBJ1-2; D not certain. The CDR3 extends over 14 amino acids. The V end was cut by 0 bases, the J end by 7 bases, with 12 bases between. The germline V gene encodes CDR1 SEHNR and CDR2 FQNEAQ (reference sequence). The CDR3, as DNA: TGTGCCAGCAGCTTAGCGGTTGCAGGAATTGGCTACACCTTC. Translation: CASSLAVAGIGYTF.

This clone has more than one count but fewer than ten. The V and J genes are TRBV1 and TRBJ1-2; the DNA was not compared with TRBD1, the D call given in the table. TRBV1 is shown as a pseudogene. The CDR3 contains 15 residues. As DNA, the CDR3 is TGCACCAGCAGCCTCCTGGGACACACCTATTATGGCTACACCTTC. It encodes CTSSLLGHTYYGYTF.

In this sample, this clone turned up once. V usage is TRBV6-5 and J usage is TRBJ2-7; the match to TRBD2 covers 13 bases. Trimming cost V 4 bases and J 5 bases; bases outside gene matches: 8. The CDR3 totals 16 residues. Germline V gene data show CDR1 as MNHEY and CDR2 as SVGAGI. CDR3 residues: CASSFAGLAGLNEQYF. In DNA form, the CDR3 reads TGTGCCAGCAGTTTCGCGGGACTAGCGGGACTCAACGAGCAGTACTTC.

The chain couples TRBV6-5 to TRBJ1-5, with a tentative D call TRBD1 (5 bases). Germline V gene lookup returns CDR1 MNHEY and CDR2 SVGAGI. The CDR3 is 14 amino acids. The V end was cut by 4 bases, the J end by 6 bases, with 13 bases between. The CDR3 region has the DNA TGTGCCAGCAGTTTGGGCAGGGTGGCTCAGCCCCAGCATTTT. This sequence encodes CASSLGRVAQPQHF.

CDR3 loop: CATRSGSLEFYNEQFF. The DNA of the CDR3 is TGTGCCACCCGGTCCGGCTCACTAGAGTTCTACAATGAGCAGTTCTTC. The V gene is TRBV7-8, the J gene TRBJ2-1, with D possibly matching TRBD2 (5 bases). Germline CDR1 reads SGHVS; CDR2 reads FQNEAQ. V was pared by 10 bases and J by 3 bases, with 22 bases between. This CDR3 has 16 amino acids.

The chain employs TRBV5-1 and TRBJ2-5, with 10 bases aligning to TRBD1. Germline V gives CDR1 SGHRS, CDR2 YFSETQ. The CDR3 has 16 residues. Trimming took 1 base from V and 2 from J; bases not matched to a gene: 5. The CDR3 loop is CASSLKGQGEQETQYF. CDR3 bases: TGCGCCAGCAGCTTGAAAGGACAGGGGGAACAAGAGACCCAGTACTTC.

This clone was counted only a few times. The V call is TRBV30, the J call TRBJ2-5; TRBD2 matches 10 bases. Losses at the gene ends were 1 base for V and 1 base for J; bases not matched to a gene: 3. The germline V gene has CDR1 GTSNPN and CDR2 SVGIG (reference sequence). The CDR3 has 15 amino acids. The CDR3, as DNA: TGTGCCTGGAGTGCCCAGCGGGGGGGCCAAGAGACCCAGTACTTC. It specifies CAWSAQRGGQETQYF. Combining the CDR3 with reference TRBV30 and TRBJ2-5 gives the whole variable domain SQTIHQWPATLVQPVGSPLSLECTVEGTSNPNLYWYRQAAGRGLQLLFYSVGIGQISSEVPQNLSASRPQDRQFILSSKKLLLSDSGFYLCAWSAQRGGQETQYFGPGTRLLVL.

In DNA form, the CDR3 reads TGTGCCAGCGCTATACAGGGAAGGGTAAATGAAGCTTTCTTT. It codes for CASAIQGRVNEAFF. V gene TRBV7-2 combines with J gene TRBJ1-1; possible D gene TRBD1, 6 bases. Trimming cost V 8 bases and J 7 bases, with 20 bases left between them. The CDR3 consists of 14 residues. Germline loops: CDR1 SGHTA, CDR2 FQGNSA.

This chain connects TRBV5-5 to TRBJ2-1, with 9 positions matching TRBD1. The germline CDR1 and CDR2 sequences are SGHKS and YYEKEE (reference sequence). J gave up 6 bases and V 4 bases, and 11 bases lay outside the gene matches. The CDR3 is 16 residues long. This chain's CDR3 is CASSTNPGQGSNEQFF. The CDR3 DNA is TGTGCCAGCAGCACAAATCCGGGACAGGGTAGCAATGAGCAGTTCTTC.

This clone was observed a handful of times. The chain has TRBV6-5 and TRBJ1-2, with 7 bases lining up with TRBD1. The CDR3 runs 13 residues. Germline values: CDR1 MNHEY, CDR2 SVGAGI. Germline trimming cut 6 bases from V and 5 bases from J; bases unmatched to any gene: 6. CDR3 bases: TGTGCCAGCAGCTGGGGACAGTGGTATGGCTACACCTTC. It encodes CASSWGQWYGYTF.

J is TRBJ1-4 and V is TRBV5-8, with TRBD1 matching 10 bases. Germline assignment: CDR1 SGHTS and CDR2 YDEGEE. The CDR3 totals 15 residues. With V trimmed by 4 bases and J by 8 bases, 8 bases remained unmatched. The CDR3 loop reads CASSSSGDRGEKLFF. The CDR3, as DNA: TGTGCCAGCAGCAGCTCAGGGGACAGGGGAGAAAAACTGTTTTTT.